The rows below give T cell receptor beta chains drawn from one sample of a study of CD8+CD57+ T cells in acquired aplastic anemia. TCRdb analysed the reads with MiXCR anew, one entry per CDR3 protein. The top ten hold 9.7% of the sample, which has some 200,000 distinct CDR3 sequences, 40% to 55% seen once. The specimen was sorted CD4+, CD8+, or CD8+CD57+ T cells (not recorded which) from PBMCs. Every receptor here comes from a human donor with aplastic anemia. CDR3s include the opening cysteine and the closing phenylalanine or tryptophan. Fields, in order: J gene, D gene, clone size, V gene, CDR3 protein, CDR3 DNA. The D gene is left open where the match is weak. Rows may omit the clone size; those that give it use once, few, many or a size class.

TRBJ2-1	TRBD2	many	TRBV11-2	CASWSGRRTYNEQFF	TGTGCCAGCTGGAGCGGGAGGAGGACCTACAATGAGCAGTTCTTC
TRBJ2-1	TRBD2	few	TRBV6-2/TRBV6-3	CASSLRLAGNEQFF	TGTGCCAGCAGCTTACGACTAGCGGGAAATGAGCAGTTCTTC
TRBJ2-7	.	.	TRBV19	CASSISLSSYEQYF	TGTGCCAGTAGTATTAGTTTAAGCTCCTACGAGCAGTACTTC
TRBJ1-2	.	.	TRBV29-1	CSVQRDNYGYTF	TGCAGCGTTCAGAGAGATAACTATGGCTACACCTTC
TRBJ2-7	.	few	TRBV29-1	CSSFHGNGEQYF	TGCAGCAGCTTCCACGGGAACGGCGAGCAGTACTTC
TRBJ2-2	.	.	TRBV7-9	CASSLTAYTGELFF	TGTGCCAGCAGCTTGACAGCGTACACCGGGGAGCTGTTTTTT
TRBJ1-2	TRBD1	many	TRBV2	CASSLGQGGYGYTF	TGTGCCAGCAGCTTAGGACAGGGGGGCTATGGCTACACCTTC
TRBJ1-1	.	.	TRBV20-1	CSAREGTYTEAFF	TGCAGTGCGAGAGAGGGGACCTACACTGAAGCTTTCTTT
TRBJ2-7	.	many	TRBV7-2	CASSLGILYEQYF	TGTGCCAGCAGCTTAGGTATACTCTACGAGCAGTACTTC
TRBJ2-5	TRBD2	.	TRBV12-3/TRBV12-4	CASSRETSGRGETQYF	TGTGCCAGCAGTCGCGAAACTAGCGGGAGGGGCGAGACCCAGTACTTC
TRBJ2-5	.	.	TRBV4-2	CASSQAQRETQYF	TGTGCCAGCAGCCAAGCCCAGCGAGAGACCCAGTACTTC
TRBJ2-1	TRBD2	.	TRBV7-6	CASSLAETEQFF	TGTGCCAGCAGCCTAGCGGAAACTGAGCAGTTCTTC
TRBJ1-2	TRBD1	.	TRBV24-1	CATSDSDRGKGGYTF	TGTGCCACCAGTGATTCGGACAGGGGGAAGGGTGGCTACACCTTC
TRBJ1-5	.	few	TRBV10-3	CAISDDSLYQPQHF	TGTGCCATCAGTGACGACAGCCTCTATCAGCCCCAGCATTTT
TRBJ2-1	TRBD2	many	TRBV11-2	CASSLVLAGLGEQFF	TGTGCCAGCAGCTTAGTACTAGCGGGATTGGGTGAGCAGTTCTTC
TRBJ1-5	.	many	TRBV6-1	CASSVQGAQPQHF	TGTGCCAGCAGTGTCCAGGGTGCTCAGCCCCAGCATTTT
TRBJ1-1	TRBD1	.	TRBV6-5	CASSYSTGTLNTEAFF	TGTGCCAGCAGTTACTCGACAGGGACTTTGAACACTGAAGCTTTCTTT
TRBJ2-1	.	.	TRBV20-1	CSARRPSGPYNEQFF	TGCAGTGCTAGGAGACCCTCCGGACCTTACAATGAGCAGTTCTTC
TRBJ1-1	TRBD1	many	TRBV9	CASKGANTEAFF	TGTGCCAGCAAGGGGGCGAACACTGAAGCTTTCTTT
TRBJ2-3	.	.	TRBV19	CASSLRRTDTQYF	TGTGCCAGTAGTTTACGGCGCACAGATACGCAGTATTTT
TRBJ2-5	.	.	TRBV25-1	CASSEFGPGVETQYF	TGTGCCAGCAGTGAATTTGGGCCAGGGGTTGAGACCCAGTACTTC
TRBJ2-1	TRBD2	.	TRBV7-4	CASSQARGGNYNEQFF	TGTGCCAGCAGCCAAGCCCGGGGGGGAAATTACAATGAGCAGTTCTTC
TRBJ2-2	.	few	TRBV19	CASTEGGGELFF	TGTGCCAGTACGGAAGGAGGCGGGGAGCTGTTTTTT
TRBJ2-7	TRBD1	many	TRBV4-3	CASSQAGTGSYEQYF	TGCGCCAGCAGCCAGGCCGGGACAGGGTCATACGAGCAGTACTTC
TRBJ2-2	.	few	TRBV11-1	CASSLWPRGSANTGELFF	TGTGCCAGCAGCTTATGGCCTCGTGGTAGCGCGAACACCGGGGAGCTGTTTTTT
TRBJ1-6	.	.	TRBV10-2	CASSDPGIPLHF	TGCGCCAGCAGTGACCCAGGGATTCCCCTCCACTTT
TRBJ2-1	TRBD2	.	TRBV20-1	CSARAAGTYNEQFF	TGCAGTGCTAGAGCAGCGGGGACCTACAATGAGCAGTTCTTC
TRBJ2-5	.	few	TRBV7-9	CASSLGGRETRYF	TGTGCCAGCAGCTTAGGAGGAAGAGAGACCCGGTACTTC
TRBJ1-6	TRBD1	many	TRBV12-3/TRBV12-4	CASSHRTGRNSPLHF	TGTGCCAGCAGCCACCGGACAGGGAGGAATTCACCCCTCCACTTT
TRBJ2-7	.	many	TRBV5-1	CASSLDRALEQYF	TGCGCCAGCAGCTTGGACAGGGCCCTGGAGCAGTACTTC
TRBJ2-1	.	.	TRBV7-9	CASSRRGNNEQFF	TGTGCCAGCAGCCGCCGCGGCAACAATGAGCAGTTCTTC